What follows are 27 T cell receptor beta chains derived from one specimen sequenced in a study of control samples from healthy donors and cancer patients. Generated by immunoSEQ multiplex PCR, the TCRdb table keeps only in-frame clones and is missing some. The sample contains more than 75,000 clones, roughly three quarters of which appear only once. Sequenced: blood. The receptors shown here come from a woman aged 25 to 39 in good health.

The chain is built from TRBV12-5 and TRBJ1-2, with 7 bases aligning to TRBD1. Germline CDR1 reads LGHNT; CDR2 reads FRNRAP. J was trimmed by 4 bases and V by 1 base; bases with no gene match: 6. The CDR3 contains 15 residues. In DNA, the CDR3 is TGTGCTAGTGGTTTGGCCCCGACAGGGAGCTATGGCTACACCTTC. Translated: CASGLAPTGSYGYTF.

The chain carries TRBV9 and TRBJ1-1, with a weak D call TRBD1 (5 bases). The CDR3 has 16 residues. Germline values: CDR1 SGDLS, CDR2 YYNGEE. Trimming removed 2 bases from V and 0 bases from J, with 14 bases in between. CDR3 amino acids: CASSVRGNSLNTEAFF. CDR3 DNA sequence: TGTGCCAGCAGCGTTAGGGGAAACTCCTTGAACACTGAAGCTTTCTTT.

V usage is TRBV4-3 and J usage is TRBJ1-1; tentative D call: TRBD1 (5 bases). Germline lookup yields CDR1 LGHNA and CDR2 YSLEER. V lost 1 base to trimming and J lost 1 base, with 10 bases between them. CDR3 length equals 15 residues. The CDR3 bases are TGCGCCAGCAGCCAAGCGGTGCAGGGGAACACTGAAGCTTTCTTT. Translating gives CASSQAVQGNTEAFF.

V is TRBV5-1 and J is TRBJ1-6; tentative D call: TRBD1 (6 bases). The CDR3 contains 15 residues. Trimming cost V 4 bases and J 10 bases, with 18 bases left between them. The germline gives CDR1 SGHRS, CDR2 YFSETQ. In nucleotides, the CDR3 is TGCGCCAGCAGCATTTCAGGGGCGACTGGGTCACCCCTCCACTTT. This sequence encodes CASSISGATGSPLHF.

This chain connects TRBV2 to TRBJ2-5; D might be TRBD1 or TRBD2, each matching 5 bases. Between the trimmed V and J ends, which lost 9 bases and 6 bases, there was a span of 20 bases. The CDR3 consists of 14 residues. Germline lookup yields CDR1 SNHLY and CDR2 FYNNEI. The CDR3 spells CASGSRGDEKTQYF. The CDR3 DNA sequence: TGTGCCAGTGGGTCTAGAGGGGACGAAAAGACCCAGTACTTC.

The V gene is TRBV19, the J gene TRBJ1-2; 9 bases are a match to TRBD1. Germline V gives CDR1 LNHDA, CDR2 SQIVND (reference sequence). Trimming at V came to 7 bases and at J to 5 bases, leaving 5 bases not matched to a gene. The CDR3 runs 13 residues. The CDR3 loop is CASIGTGTYGYTF. In nucleotides, the CDR3 is TGTGCCAGTATAGGGACAGGGACGTATGGCTACACCTTC.

This clone was seen a few times. The gene calls are TRBV2 and TRBJ2-1, with TRBD1 identical over 9 bases. This CDR3 spans 15 amino acids. Germline CDR1 reads SNHLY; CDR2 reads FYNNEI. V was clipped by 1 base and J by 12 bases; unmatched bases: 10. The CDR3 loop reads CASSEGTGAPNLQFF. The CDR3, as DNA: TGTGCCAGCAGTGAAGGGACAGGGGCTCCCAACCTGCAGTTCTTC.

V is TRBV7-9 and J is TRBJ1-1; D gene uncertain. V lost 1 base and J 8 bases, leaving 11 bases between the germline ends. Germline lookup yields CDR1 SEHNR and CDR2 FQNEAQ (reference sequence). This CDR3 is 13 amino acids long. The CDR3 sequence: CASSLGGSTEAFF. The DNA of the CDR3 is TGTGCCAGCAGCTTAGGTGGGTCCACGGAAGCTTTCTTT.

The genes are TRBV24-1 and TRBJ2-3, with no clear D. The V and J ends lost 5 bases and 0 bases respectively, with 8 bases between them. This CDR3 contains 14 residues. Germline V CDR1 and CDR2: KGHDR, SFDVKD. The CDR3 loop is CATSGAGSTDTQYF. CDR3 sequence (DNA): TGTGCCACCAGTGGGGCTGGCAGCACAGATACGCAGTATTTT.

The rearrangement uses TRBV10-3 and TRBJ2-5, with 7 bases lining up with TRBD1. The CDR3 is made up of 13 amino acids. The V and J ends lost 6 bases and 3 bases, in that order; junction bases with no gene match: 4. Germline lookup yields CDR1 ENHRY and CDR2 SYGVKD. The CDR3 coding sequence is TGTGCCATCAGCGCCACAGGGGAAGAGACCCAGTACTTC. Residues: CAISATGEETQYF.

V and J are TRBV4-2 and TRBJ2-3; either TRBD1 or TRBD2 may supply D (6 bases each). The ends were cut back, 3 bases at V and 2 bases at J, with 21 bases in the middle. The CDR3 contains 18 residues. Germline V gives CDR1 LGHNA, CDR2 YNFKEQ. The CDR3 loop reads CASSQAVGAAGITDTQYF. CDR3 in DNA: TGTGCCAGCAGCCAGGCCGTGGGGGCCGCGGGAATCACAGATACGCAGTATTTT.

The chain joins TRBV6-6 to TRBJ2-3, with D hard to call. Trimming took off 6 bases at V and 0 bases at J, with 7 bases between the two ends. CDR3 length: 13 amino acids. CDR1 and CDR2 (germline): MNHNY, SVGAGI (reference sequence). Here the CDR3 reads CASRVSSTDTQYF. CDR3 in DNA: TGTGCCAGCAGGGTCAGTAGCACAGATACGCAGTATTTT.

The chain links TRBV27 to TRBJ2-2; D remains ambiguous. The CDR3 contains 13 residues. Germline values: CDR1 MNHEY, CDR2 SMNVEV (reference sequence). V lost 6 bases and J lost 8, with 13 bases in between. CDR3 sequence (DNA): TGTGCCAGCAGCTCTAACGTCCAAGGGGAGCTGTTTTTT. Residues: CASSSNVQGELFF.

This clone was recorded only once. The chain carries TRBV30 and TRBJ1-4; no clear D. Between the trimmed V and J ends, which lost 5 bases and 7 bases, there was a span of 14 bases. CDR3 length equals 13 residues. CDR1 and CDR2 from the germline V gene are GTSNPN and SVGIG (reference sequence). This chain's CDR3 is CAWLTFPGEKLFF. The CDR3 DNA follows: TGTGCCTGGCTAACCTTTCCGGGTGAAAAACTGTTTTTT.

This chain links TRBV9 with TRBJ2-3, with 8 bases identical to TRBD2. Trimming cost V 4 bases and J 1 base; bases outside gene matches: 5. The CDR3 has 15 amino acids. CDR1 SGDLS and CDR2 YYNGEE come from the germline V gene. The CDR3 protein is CASSTRGGGTDTQYF. CDR3 DNA sequence: TGTGCCAGCAGCACTCGGGGGGGCGGCACAGATACGCAGTATTTT. Drawing the rest from reference TRBV9 and TRBJ2-3, the complete variable domain is DSGVTQTPKHLITATGQRVTLRCSPRSGDLSVYWYQQSLDQGLQFLIQYYNGEERAKGNILERFSAQQFPDLHSELNLSSLELGDSALYFCASSTRGGGTDTQYFGPGTRLTVL.

CDR3 sequence reads: CASSRPGFYEQYF. CDR3 DNA sequence: TGTGCCAGCAGCCGACCCGGGTTTTACGAGCAGTACTTC. The V and J genes are TRBV14 and TRBJ2-7; D uncertain. V gave up 4 bases and J gave up 4 bases, with 11 bases separating them. CDR3 length: 13 residues. The germline V gene encodes CDR1 SGHDN and CDR2 FVKESK.

The V gene is TRBV7-2, the J gene TRBJ1-5, with D possibly matching TRBD1 (5 bases). The V gene's germline CDR1 is SGHTA and CDR2 FQGNSA. The CDR3 is made up of 13 amino acids. Trimming cost V 5 bases and J 3 bases, with 8 bases left between them. CDR3 sequence reads: CASSQGTNQPQHF. CDR3 DNA: TGTGCCAGCAGCCAAGGGACCAATCAGCCCCAGCATTTT. The full variable domain, completed using reference TRBV7-2 and TRBJ1-5, is GAGVSQSPSNKVTEKGKDVELRCDPISGHTALYWYRQSLGQGLEFLIYFQGNSAPDKSGLPSDRFSAERTGGSVSTLTIQRTQQEDSAVYLCASSQGTNQPQHFGDGTRLSIL.

This clone was seen once. The CDR3 region is CASSFRYDSYEQYF. The DNA for the CDR3 is TGTGCCAGTAGTTTCCGATACGACTCCTACGAGCAGTACTTC. This chain connects TRBV19 to TRBJ2-7; D is undetermined. The CDR3 extends over 14 amino acids. V dropped 5 bases and J dropped 0 bases, with 11 bases sitting between them. Germline V gene data show CDR1 as LNHDA and CDR2 as SQIVND (reference sequence).

This sequence joins TRBV4-3 and TRBJ2-7; 12 bases align to TRBD2. V was clipped by 0 bases and J by 7 bases; unmatched bases: 7. Germline V gives CDR1 LGHNA, CDR2 YSLEER. The CDR3 is 16 residues long. In DNA form, the CDR3 reads TGCGCCAGCAGCCAAGATACGGCTAGCGGGGGGGGAGAGCAGTACTTC. Translation: CASSQDTASGGGEQYF.

The chain uses TRBV5-1 and TRBJ2-2, with D possibly matching TRBD1 (5 bases). With 10 bases removed from V and 2 bases from J, the gap between germline ends came to 15 bases. From germline, CDR1 is SGHRS and CDR2 YFSETQ. This CDR3 spans 14 amino acids. The CDR3 DNA follows: TGCGCCTGCGCCGCAGGGCCTAACACCGGGGAGCTGTTTTTT. Translation: CACAAGPNTGELFF.

This clone was recorded a few times. CDR3 protein: CASSLASGQETQYF. The CDR3 DNA follows: TGTGCCAGCAGCCTAGCGTCGGGGCAAGAGACCCAGTACTTC. The V and J genes are TRBV3-1 (or the pseudogene TRBV3-2) and TRBJ2-5; perhaps TRBD2 as D (5 bases). The CDR3 has 14 residues. The germline V gene has CDR1 LGHDT and CDR2 YNNKEL (reference sequence). Trimming removed 4 bases from V and 2 bases from J, with 11 bases in between.

This chain joins TRBV6-5 and TRBJ1-2; D gene uncertain. V lost 6 bases and J lost 9, with 11 bases in between. Per the germline V gene, CDR1 is MNHEY and CDR2 is SVGAGI. The CDR3 totals 11 residues. CDR3 in amino acids: CASRLDGSYTF. CDR3 bases: TGTGCCAGCAGGCTAGATGGGAGCTACACCTTC.

The chain links TRBV15 to TRBJ1-1; D uncertain. This CDR3 is 15 amino acids long. Germline loops: CDR1 LNHNV, CDR2 YYDKDF (reference sequence). With 0 bases removed from V and 0 bases from J, the gap between germline ends came to 8 bases. In DNA, the CDR3 is TGTGCCACCAGCAGAGATCGGGTCGTGAACACTGAAGCTTTCTTT. Residues: CATSRDRVVNTEAFF.

This chain connects TRBV7-2 to TRBJ2-5; 10 nucleotides agree with TRBD1. V lost 5 bases and J lost 4; bases outside the gene matches: 10. Germline V gives CDR1 SGHTA, CDR2 FQGNSA. The CDR3 covers 16 residues. As DNA, the CDR3 is TGTGCCAGCAGCGACCCGCGACAGGGGGCGGGAGAGACCCAGTACTTC. It encodes CASSDPRQGAGETQYF.

The chain has TRBV4-3 and TRBJ1-1; no clear D. The CDR3 has 17 amino acids. Germline V gene data show CDR1 as LGHNA and CDR2 as YSLEER. The germline V and J ends were trimmed by 0 bases and 6 bases, with 20 bases remaining between them. In DNA, the CDR3 is TGCGCCAGCAGCCAAGATCCCAGTCACCCGGGAGGTTCTGAAGCTTTCTTT. Encoded protein: CASSQDPSHPGGSEAFF.

This clone appeared a single time. The chain links TRBV6-5 to TRBJ2-3; 7 bases line up with TRBD1. This CDR3 contains 14 residues. After removal of 7 bases from V and 1 base from J, the junction contained 5 bases not matched to a gene. Per germline, CDR1 MNHEY and CDR2 SVGAGI. CDR3 nucleotide sequence: TGTGCCAGCACCGGGACAGCCGGCACAGATACGCAGTATTTT. Translated, it gives CASTGTAGTDTQYF.

This clone is categorized as medium-sized. V and J are TRBV3-1 (or the pseudogene TRBV3-2) and TRBJ1-5, with D uncertain. Per germline, CDR1 LGHDT and CDR2 YNNKEL (reference sequence). This CDR3 is built from 15 residues. The V gene lost 0 bases and the J gene lost 5 bases, with 11 bases spanning the gap. This CDR3 reads CASSQDPDGDQPQHF. The CDR3, as DNA: TGTGCCAGCAGCCAAGATCCGGACGGCGATCAGCCCCAGCATTTT.